This T cell receptor beta chain was documented in a study of early T cells in non-severe SARS-CoV-2 infection. From the 5' RACE reads, TCRdb called clonotypes with MiXCR, one entry per CDR3 protein. Of tens of thousands of distinct CDR3 sequences listed, approximately 11% were seen once; the top ten hold around 9.8%. Trimming took off 0 bases at V and 1 base at J, with 7 bases between the two ends. The CDR3 has 14 residues. Germline CDR1 and CDR2: MNHEY and SMNVEV (reference sequence). This clonotype has at least ten counts. Input material: whole blood. The chain recombines TRBV27 with TRBJ2-7; the D gene is possibly TRBD1 (5 bases). This clonotype originated in an adult who was a healthcare worker with PCR-confirmed SARS-CoV-2 infection or an uninfected control (not recorded which). The CDR3 loop is CASSLSDRSYEQYF. CDR3 bases: TGTGCCAGCAGTTTATCCGACAGATCCTACGAGCAGTACTTC.